This is a list of T cell receptor beta chains from one sample in a study of OX40 agonist ivuxolimab in advanced cancers. Sequencing was performed with immunoSEQ multiplex PCR; in TCRdb, only in-frame clones are kept and a portion is missing. The sample contains tens of thousands of clones, approximately 90% of which appear only once. The sequencing used CD4+ or CD8+ T cells sorted from blood, collected in a trial of the OX40 agonist ivuxolimab. These receptors were taken from an adult with an advanced solid tumor such as melanoma, head and neck, liver or kidney cancer. The CDR3 runs from the conserved cysteine through the conserved F or W. A D gene is named only where the DNA matches it firmly. Size is stated for part of the rows, as once, few or many counts, or as a class when the clone is expanded.

clone size	V gene	D gene	J gene	CDR3 protein	CDR3 DNA
few	TRBV9	TRBD1	TRBJ2-5	CASSVTLTGGQETQYF	TGTGCCAGCAGCGTAACCTTGACAGGGGGCCAAGAGACCCAGTACTTC
NA	TRBV7-2	NA	TRBJ1-5	CASSLADGPSPQHF	TGTGCCAGCAGCTTAGCGGACGGACCTTCGCCCCAGCATTTT
NA	TRBV5-1	NA	TRBJ1-4	CASSLMGSEKLFF	TGCGCCAGCAGCTTAATGGGTTCTGAAAAACTGTTTTTT
NA	TRBV28	NA	TRBJ2-5	CASRTGGSETQYF	TGTGCCAGCAGGACGGGGGGCAGTGAGACCCAGTACTTC
medium-sized	TRBV11-2	NA	TRBJ2-3	CASSLSGHTDTQYF	TGTGCCAGCAGCCTTAGCGGCCACACAGATACGCAGTATTTT
NA	TRBV15	TRBD1	TRBJ1-4	CATSRDLWQGQEKLFF	TGTGCCACCAGCAGAGATTTATGGCAGGGACAGGAAAAACTGTTTTTT
NA	TRBV5-1	TRBD2	TRBJ2-3	CASSPSGRAETDTQYF	TGCGCCAGCAGCCCGAGCGGGAGGGCCGAAACAGATACGCAGTATTTT
NA	TRBV18	NA	TRBJ2-5	CASSPGRKETQYF	TGTGCCAGCTCCCCTGGGAGAAAAGAGACCCAGTACTTC
NA	TRBV5-4	NA	TRBJ2-7	CASSLEGSLSYEQYF	TGTGCCAGCAGCTTGGAAGGGTCCCTCTCCTACGAGCAGTACTTC
once	TRBV7-2	NA	TRBJ1-2	CASSFGYGYTF	TGTGCCAGCAGCTTCGGGTATGGCTACACCTTC
few	TRBV23-1	NA	TRBJ2-3	CASSQSYGDGTDTQYF	TGCGCCAGCAGTCAATCCTACGGGGATGGCACAGATACGCAGTATTTT
NA	TRBV19	NA	TRBJ1-1	CASSMVDRGLMNTEAFF	TGTGCCAGTAGTATGGTGGACAGAGGGCTCATGAACACTGAAGCTTTCTTT
NA	TRBV12-5	NA	TRBJ1-5	CASGRDSNQPQHF	TGTGCTAGTGGTCGGGACAGCAATCAGCCCCAGCATTTT
NA	TRBV9	TRBD2	TRBJ2-7	CASSVTSGGYEQYF	TGTGCCAGCAGCGTAACCAGCGGGGGATACGAGCAGTACTTC
NA	TRBV27	NA	TRBJ2-7	CASSPTGTGTYEQYF	TGTGCCAGCAGTCCCACCGGGACGGGGACCTACGAGCAGTACTTC
NA	TRBV12-5	NA	TRBJ1-2	CASGLVGADSRFDYGYTF	TGTGCTAGTGGTTTGGTAGGGGCGGACAGCAGGTTTGACTATGGCTACACCTTC
NA	TRBV28	TRBD1	TRBJ1-5	CAATRDRVNQPQHF	TGTGCCGCAACGCGGGACAGGGTAAATCAGCCCCAGCATTTT
NA	TRBV7-8	TRBD1	TRBJ2-7	CASSLARQGYEQYF	TGTGCCAGCAGCTTAGCCCGACAGGGCTACGAGCAGTACTTC
once	TRBV7-9	NA	TRBJ1-5	CASSYGEGRAGNQPQHF	TGTGCCAGCAGCTATGGAGAGGGGAGGGCGGGCAATCAGCCCCAGCATTTT
NA	TRBV7-3	TRBD2	TRBJ2-1	CASERDGGEQFF	TGTGCCAGTGAGCGGGACGGTGGGGAGCAGTTCTTC
NA	TRBV5-1	NA	TRBJ2-5	CASSLNQGQRETQYF	TGCGCCAGCAGCTTGAACCAAGGACAGCGAGAGACCCAGTACTTC
NA	TRBV11-3	TRBD2	TRBJ2-2	CASSPSGANTGELFF	TGTGCCAGCAGCCCTAGCGGGGCCAACACCGGGGAGCTGTTTTTT
NA	TRBV5-1	TRBD2	TRBJ2-3	CASSQRTSGSVADTQYF	TGCGCCAGCAGCCAGCGGACTAGCGGGAGTGTTGCAGATACGCAGTATTTT
NA	TRBV7-2	TRBD2	TRBJ2-1	CASTPGLAGGNEQFF	TGTGCCAGCACCCCAGGACTAGCGGGAGGCAATGAGCAGTTCTTC
few	TRBV7-3	NA	TRBJ1-1	CASSLGTTEAFF	TGTGCCAGCAGCTTAGGGACTACTGAAGCTTTCTTT
once	TRBV18	NA	TRBJ2-2	CASSPPAGAGELFF	TGTGCCAGCTCACCACCCGCAGGGGCCGGGGAGCTGTTTTTT
NA	TRBV7-2	NA	TRBJ1-5	CASSLGRSPQPQHF	TGTGCCAGCAGCTTAGGCAGATCCCCCCAGCCCCAGCATTTT
NA	TRBV18	TRBD2	TRBJ2-2	CASSPQLAGGTGELFF	TGTGCCAGCTCACCACAACTAGCGGGAGGTACCGGGGAGCTGTTTTTT
NA	TRBV18	NA	TRBJ1-5	CASSPTADQPQHF	TGTGCCAGCTCACCGACTGCTGATCAGCCCCAGCATTTT
NA	TRBV5-8	TRBD1	TRBJ2-7	CASSGWGQGKNEQYF	TGTGCCAGCAGCGGATGGGGACAGGGCAAAAACGAGCAGTACTTC
NA	TRBV4-1	NA	TRBJ2-2	CASSLVVTGELFF	TGCGCCAGCAGCCTAGTGGTCACCGGGGAGCTGTTTTTT
NA	TRBV6-6	NA	TRBJ1-3	CASSHRRDTIYF	TGTGCCAGCAGTCATAGGAGAGACACCATATATTTT